These 12 T cell receptor beta chains were sequenced from one sample in a study of T cell clones after liver transplantation. The data were produced by immunoSEQ multiplex PCR, yet TCRdb's version contains in-frame clones alone and is incomplete. This sample yields tens of thousands of clones, of which 80% are seen a single time; approximately 0.79% belongs to the top ten. This sample comprised CD4+ T cells from blood, obtained 12 months after liver transplant. These receptors all come from a human patient who received a liver transplant. The graft donor may account for some of the T cells.

The rearrangement uses TRBV5-6 and TRBJ1-4; D is ambiguous. In germline, CDR1 is SGHDT, CDR2 YYEEEE. Trimming cost V 1 base and J 3 bases, with 10 bases left between them. This CDR3 contains 15 residues. CDR3 in DNA: TGTGCCAGCAGCTTGTTTCAGGCTCCTAATGAAAAACTGTTTTTT. It translates to CASSLFQAPNEKLFF.

The sample holds a few counts of this clone. The sample contains more than one DNA sequence encoding this CDR3. The rearrangement uses TRBV5-1 and TRBJ2-2; D is unclear. The CDR3 is made up of 14 amino acids. Germline CDR1 and CDR2: SGHRS and YFSETQ. V was pared by 0 bases and J by 1 base, with 4 bases between. Written as DNA, the CDR3 is TGCGCCAGCAGCTTGGGGGGGAACACCGGGGAGCTGTTTTTT. Protein product: CASSLGGNTGELFF.

This clone was seen just once. The chain carries TRBV19 and TRBJ1-4; 11 bases match TRBD1. Trimming removed 5 bases from V and 7 bases from J; junction bases left unmatched: 9. CDR3 size: 16 residues. Germline V gene lookup returns CDR1 LNHDA and CDR2 SQIVND (reference sequence). Here the CDR3 reads CASSVLPGTGGEKLFF. CDR3 DNA sequence: TGTGCCAGTAGTGTTCTACCCGGGACAGGGGGTGAAAAACTGTTTTTT. Full variable domain (outside the CDR3, taken from reference TRBV19 and TRBJ1-4): DGGITQSPKYLFRKEGQNVTLSCEQNLNHDAMYWYRQDPGQGLRLIYYSQIVNDFQKGDIAEGYSVSREKKESFPLTVTSAQKNPTAFYLCASSVLPGTGGEKLFFGSGTQLSVL.

V is TRBV15 and J is TRBJ2-6; 9 positions agree with TRBD1. CDR3 length: 20 residues. CDR1 is LNHNV and CDR2 is YYDKDF in the germline V gene (reference sequence). With 2 bases clipped from V and 0 bases from J, the junction kept 11 bases outside the gene matches. CDR3 DNA sequence: TGTGCCACCAGCAGAACTTTCCGGGACAGGGACCCCTCTGGGGCCAACGTCCTGACTTTC. Protein sequence: CATSRTFRDRDPSGANVLTF.

The chain recombines TRBV11-2 with TRBJ1-1; D possibly corresponds to TRBD1 (5 bases). This CDR3 region has 14 residues. CDR1 and CDR2 from the germline V gene are SGHAT and FQNNGV. The ends were cut back, 1 base at V and 4 bases at J, with 10 bases in the middle. CDR3 bases: TGTGCCAGCAGCTTAGGGGGGATCCTCACTGAAGCTTTCTTT. Protein: CASSLGGILTEAFF.

The CDR3 reads CSAQNTEAFF. DNA for the CDR3: TGCAGCGCCCAGAACACTGAAGCTTTCTTT. This sequence joins TRBV29-1 and TRBJ1-1; the D is unclear. Germline-derived CDR1 and CDR2 are SQVTM and ANQGSEA. V shed 7 bases and J shed 1 base, with 4 bases lying between them. The CDR3 totals 10 residues.

This clone showed up just once. The chain uses TRBV5-1 and TRBJ2-3; 10 nucleotides line up with TRBD2. Germline trimming cut 1 base from V and 1 base from J; bases unmatched to any gene: 0. This CDR3 has 15 amino acids. Germline CDR1 SGHRS, CDR2 YFSETQ. CDR3 DNA: TGCGCCAGCAGCTTGCTAGCGGGGGGCACAGATACGCAGTATTTT. Its protein is CASSLLAGGTDTQYF.

This clone was seen only a few times. V gene TRBV29-1 combines with J gene TRBJ2-1; D is possibly TRBD1 (6 bases). The germline CDR1 and CDR2 sequences are SQVTM and ANQGSEA. V lost 4 bases and J lost 2, with 6 bases in between. The CDR3 totals 12 residues. CDR3 sequence (DNA): TGCAGCGTTGGGACAGCCTACAATGAGCAGTTCTTC. Translating it yields CSVGTAYNEQFF.

The rearrangement uses TRBV7-9 and TRBJ2-7, with TRBD1 matching over 8 bases. V trimming: 0 bases; J trimming: 3 bases; junction bases outside the gene matches: 13. CDR3 length: 18 residues. Germline V lookup: CDR1 SEHNR, CDR2 FQNEAQ (reference sequence). CDR3 residues: CASSLAHPGQATHYEQYF. DNA of the CDR3: TGTGCCAGCAGCTTAGCCCACCCGGGACAGGCGACACACTACGAGCAGTACTTC.

This sequence joins TRBV11-2 and TRBJ2-2, with no clear D. There are 15 residues in the CDR3. Trimming pared 5 bases from V and 4 bases from J, leaving 14 bases between. Looked up from germline, CDR1 is SGHAT and CDR2 is FQNNGV. The CDR3, as DNA: TGTGCCAGCAGCCCCCTTCGTCGCGGCACCGGGGAGCTGTTTTTT. Protein sequence: CASSPLRRGTGELFF. Together with reference TRBV11-2 and TRBJ2-2, the CDR3 gives the full variable domain: EAGVAQSPRYKIIEKRQSVAFWCNPISGHATLYWYQQILGQGPKLLIQFQNNGVVDDSQLPKDRFSAERLKGVDSTLKIQPAKLEDSAVYLCASSPLRRGTGELFFGEGSRLTVL.

The rearrangement joins TRBV19 to TRBJ2-6; weak D call: TRBD2 (5 bases). This CDR3 has 19 residues. V was trimmed by 5 bases and J by 5 bases, leaving 25 bases between them. Germline values: CDR1 LNHDA, CDR2 SQIVND (reference sequence). This chain's CDR3 is CASSVRETNHKSRANVLTF. The CDR3 coding sequence is TGTGCCAGTAGTGTTAGGGAGACAAATCACAAAAGTCGGGCCAACGTCCTGACTTTC.

The V gene is TRBV19, the J gene TRBJ2-5; TRBD1 matches 8 bases. V was pared by 4 bases and J by 0 bases, with 4 bases of the junction left unmatched. From germline, CDR1 is LNHDA and CDR2 SQIVND (reference sequence). The CDR3 has 15 residues. The CDR3, as DNA: TGTGCCAGTAGTACGGACAGGGAGTACCAAGAGACCCAGTACTTC. It is translated as CASSTDREYQETQYF.